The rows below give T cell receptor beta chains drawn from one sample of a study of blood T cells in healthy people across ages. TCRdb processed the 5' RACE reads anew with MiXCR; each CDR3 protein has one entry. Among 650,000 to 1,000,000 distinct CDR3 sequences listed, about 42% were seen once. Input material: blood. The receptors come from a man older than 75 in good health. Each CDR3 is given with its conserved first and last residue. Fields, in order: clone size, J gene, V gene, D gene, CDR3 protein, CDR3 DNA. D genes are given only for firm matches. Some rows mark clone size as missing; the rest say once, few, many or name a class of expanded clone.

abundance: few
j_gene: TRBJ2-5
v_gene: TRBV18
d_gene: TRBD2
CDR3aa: CASSGGSSETQYF
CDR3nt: TGTGCCAGCTCTGGCGGGAGCAGTGAGACCCAGTACTTC

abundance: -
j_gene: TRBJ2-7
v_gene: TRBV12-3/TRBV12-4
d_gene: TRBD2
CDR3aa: CASRVGLAGGYEQYF
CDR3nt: TGTGCCAGCAGGGTCGGACTAGCGGGAGGCTACGAGCAGTACTTC

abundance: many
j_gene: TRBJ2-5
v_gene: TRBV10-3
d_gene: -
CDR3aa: CAISGAATGWGIGATQYF
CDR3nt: TGTGCCATCAGTGGCGCCGCGACCGGGTGGGGGATCGGTGCGACCCAGTACTTC

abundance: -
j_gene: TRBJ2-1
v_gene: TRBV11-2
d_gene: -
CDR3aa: CASSLGGEETQFF
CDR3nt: TGTGCCAGCAGCTTAGGTGGAGAAGAGACCCAGTTCTTC

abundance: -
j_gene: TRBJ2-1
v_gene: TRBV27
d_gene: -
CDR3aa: CASNSFSNEQFF
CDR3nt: TGTGCCAGCAATAGCTTTAGTAATGAGCAGTTCTTC

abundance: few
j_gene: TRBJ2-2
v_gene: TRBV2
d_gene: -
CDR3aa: CASSATRSGELFF
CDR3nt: TGTGCCAGCAGTGCAACAAGATCCGGGGAGCTGTTTTTT

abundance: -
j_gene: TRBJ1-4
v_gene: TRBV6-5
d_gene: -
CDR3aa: CASSYSRVQSEKLFF
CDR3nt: TGTGCCAGCAGTTACTCGAGAGTTCAAAGTGAAAAACTGTTTTTT

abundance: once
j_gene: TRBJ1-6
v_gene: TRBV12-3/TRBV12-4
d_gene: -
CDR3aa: CASSANNSPLHF
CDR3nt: TGTGCCAGCAGTGCAAATAATTCACCCCTCCACTTT

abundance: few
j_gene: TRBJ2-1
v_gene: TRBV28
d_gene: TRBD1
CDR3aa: CASTPGTGGYNEQFF
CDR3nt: TGTGCCAGCACCCCCGGGACAGGGGGATACAATGAGCAGTTCTTC

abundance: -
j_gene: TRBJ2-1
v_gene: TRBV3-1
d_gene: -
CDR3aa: CASSQDDYNEQFF
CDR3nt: TGTGCCAGCAGCCAAGACGATTACAATGAGCAGTTCTTC

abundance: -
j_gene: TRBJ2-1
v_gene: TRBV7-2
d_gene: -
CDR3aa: CASLTARGITNEQFF
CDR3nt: TGTGCCAGCCTCACGGCCAGGGGAATCACGAATGAGCAGTTCTTC

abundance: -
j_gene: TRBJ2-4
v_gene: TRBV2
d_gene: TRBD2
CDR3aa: CASNDSGRSAKNIQYF
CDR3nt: TGTGCCAGCAATGATAGCGGGAGATCCGCCAAAAACATTCAGTACTTC

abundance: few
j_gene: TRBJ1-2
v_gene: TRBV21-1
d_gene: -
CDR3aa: CASSSRHTNYGYTF
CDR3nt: TGTGCCAGCAGCTCGCGACACACTAACTATGGCTACACCTTC

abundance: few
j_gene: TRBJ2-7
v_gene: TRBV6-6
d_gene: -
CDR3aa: CASSRPDRDKTYEQYF
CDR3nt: TGTGCCAGCAGCCGACCTGATAGGGACAAAACCTACGAGCAGTACTTC

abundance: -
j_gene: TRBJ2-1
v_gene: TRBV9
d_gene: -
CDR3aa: CASGRFPSYNEQFF
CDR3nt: TGTGCCAGCGGACGATTTCCCTCCTACAATGAGCAGTTCTTC

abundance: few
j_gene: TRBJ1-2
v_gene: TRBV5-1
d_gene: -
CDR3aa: CASSLTTGSYGYTF
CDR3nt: TGCGCCAGCAGCTTAACGACGGGATCCTATGGCTACACCTTC

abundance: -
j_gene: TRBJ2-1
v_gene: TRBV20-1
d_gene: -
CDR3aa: CSARAYSYNEQFF
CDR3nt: TGCAGTGCTAGAGCCTACTCCTACAATGAGCAGTTCTTC

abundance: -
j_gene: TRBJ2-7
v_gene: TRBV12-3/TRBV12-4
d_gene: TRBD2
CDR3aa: CASSRLALGEAQYF
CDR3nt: TGTGCCAGCAGTCGACTAGCCCTCGGGGAGGCCCAGTACTTC

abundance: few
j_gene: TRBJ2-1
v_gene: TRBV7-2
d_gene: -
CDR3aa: CASSAFIASQGEQFF
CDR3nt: TGTGCCAGCAGCGCCTTCATAGCGTCTCAGGGTGAGCAGTTCTTC

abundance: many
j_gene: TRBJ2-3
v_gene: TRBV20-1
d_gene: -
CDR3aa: CSAPVRTRTDTQYF
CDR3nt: TGCAGTGCCCCGGTCCGGACTCGCACAGATACGCAGTATTTT

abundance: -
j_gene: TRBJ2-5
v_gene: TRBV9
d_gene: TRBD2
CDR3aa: CASSLAGEGTQYF
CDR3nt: TGTGCCAGCAGCCTAGCGGGAGAGGGGACCCAGTACTTC

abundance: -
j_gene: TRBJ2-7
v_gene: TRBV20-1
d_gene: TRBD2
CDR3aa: CSATRAGGPDGNEQYF
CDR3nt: TGCAGTGCTACACGAGCGGGAGGCCCGGATGGGAATGAGCAGTACTTC

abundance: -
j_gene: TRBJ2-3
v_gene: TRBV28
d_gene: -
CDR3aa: CASSVPPGTDTQYF
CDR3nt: TGTGCCAGCAGCGTGCCCCCGGGGACAGATACGCAGTATTTT

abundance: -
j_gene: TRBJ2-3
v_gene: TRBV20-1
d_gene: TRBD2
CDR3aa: CSAFPAVAGVADTQYF
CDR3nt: TGCAGTGCTTTCCCCGCGGTAGCGGGAGTAGCAGATACGCAGTATTTT

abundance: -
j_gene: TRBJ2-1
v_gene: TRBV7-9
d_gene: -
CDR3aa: CASRPNRVQLNNEQFF
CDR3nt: TGTGCCAGCAGACCCAACAGGGTCCAGTTAAACAATGAGCAGTTCTTC

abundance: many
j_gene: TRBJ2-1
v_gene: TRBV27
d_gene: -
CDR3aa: CASSTYNEQFF
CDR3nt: TGTGCCAGCAGCACATACAATGAGCAGTTCTTC

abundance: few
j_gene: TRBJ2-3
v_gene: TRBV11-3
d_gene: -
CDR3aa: CASSLHGTRQDTQYF
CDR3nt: TGTGCCAGCAGCTTACACGGGACTCGGCAAGATACGCAGTATTTT

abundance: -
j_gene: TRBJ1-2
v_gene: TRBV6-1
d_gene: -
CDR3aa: CASTPRGGYEYGYTF
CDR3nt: TGTGCCAGCACCCCGAGAGGGGGATATGAATATGGCTACACCTTC

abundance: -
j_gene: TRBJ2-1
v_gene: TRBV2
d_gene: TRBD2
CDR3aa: CASSESGSSSEQFF
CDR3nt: TGTGCCAGCAGTGAAAGCGGGAGTAGCAGTGAGCAGTTCTTC

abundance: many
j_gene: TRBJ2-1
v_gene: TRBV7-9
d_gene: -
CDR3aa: CASSLSGEQFF
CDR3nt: TGTGCCAGCAGCTTAAGTGGAGAGCAGTTCTTC

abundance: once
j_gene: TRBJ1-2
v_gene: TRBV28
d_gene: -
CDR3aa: CASSPSAAYGYTF
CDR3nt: TGTGCCAGCAGTCCCTCGGCGGCCTATGGCTACACCTTC

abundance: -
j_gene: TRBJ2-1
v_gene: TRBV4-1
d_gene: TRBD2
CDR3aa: CASSQEPPSGGPSYNEQFF
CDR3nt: TGCGCCAGCAGCCAAGAACCCCCTAGCGGGGGTCCCTCCTACAATGAGCAGTTCTTC

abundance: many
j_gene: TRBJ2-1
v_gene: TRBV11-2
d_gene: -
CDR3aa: CASSLRRGNEQFF
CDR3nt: TGTGCCAGCAGCCTACGCCGTGGCAATGAGCAGTTCTTC

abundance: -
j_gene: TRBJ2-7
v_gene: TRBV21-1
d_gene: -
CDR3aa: CASSKARRQGPLEETRYF
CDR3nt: TGTGCCAGCAGCAAAGCGAGGCGACAAGGGCCCCTTGAGGAGACCCGGTACTTC

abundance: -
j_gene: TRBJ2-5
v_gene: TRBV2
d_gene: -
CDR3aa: CASSEQGFSQETQYF
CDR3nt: TGTGCCAGCAGTGAACAGGGCTTCAGCCAAGAGACCCAGTACTTC

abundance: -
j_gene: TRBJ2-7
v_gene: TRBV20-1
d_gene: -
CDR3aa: CSAEGRSWYEQYF
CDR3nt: TGCAGTGCTGAGGGGAGAAGCTGGTACGAGCAGTACTTC

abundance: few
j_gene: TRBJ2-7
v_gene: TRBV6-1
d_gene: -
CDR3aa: CASNDYEQYF
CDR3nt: TGTGCCAGCAACGATTACGAGCAGTACTTC

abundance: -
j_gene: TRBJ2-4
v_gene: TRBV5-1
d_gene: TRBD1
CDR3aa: CASSLARTGEVQYF
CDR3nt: TGCGCCAGCAGCTTGGCCAGGACAGGGGAGGTTCAGTACTTC

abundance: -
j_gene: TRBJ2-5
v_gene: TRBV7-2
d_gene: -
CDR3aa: CASSLGQRIETQYF
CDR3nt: TGTGCCAGCAGCCTAGGACAGAGAATAGAGACCCAGTACTTC

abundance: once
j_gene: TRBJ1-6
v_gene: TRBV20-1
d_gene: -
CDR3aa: CSAPTQGVSPLHF
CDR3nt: TGCAGTGCCCCGACGCAGGGCGTATCACCCCTCCACTTT

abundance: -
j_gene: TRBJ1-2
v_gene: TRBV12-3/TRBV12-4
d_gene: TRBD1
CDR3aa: CATFRTGTDGYTF
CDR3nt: TGTGCCACCTTCCGGACAGGAACGGATGGCTACACCTTC

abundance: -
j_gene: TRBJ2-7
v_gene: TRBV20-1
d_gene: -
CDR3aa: CSALHKGRMQYNEQYF
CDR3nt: TGCAGTGCTCTTCATAAAGGACGGATGCAGTACAATGAGCAGTACTTC

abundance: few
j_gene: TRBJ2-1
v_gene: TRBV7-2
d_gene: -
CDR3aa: CASSLAVGSAYNEQFF
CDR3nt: TGTGCCAGCAGCTTAGCGGTAGGGTCGGCTTACAATGAGCAGTTCTTC

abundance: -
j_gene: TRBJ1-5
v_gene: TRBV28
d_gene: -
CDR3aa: CASSNDSPTEPQHF
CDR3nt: TGTGCCAGCAGCAACGACAGCCCAACGGAGCCCCAGCATTTT

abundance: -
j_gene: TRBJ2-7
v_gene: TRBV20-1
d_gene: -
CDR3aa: CSARDGRDLGGYEQYF
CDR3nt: TGCAGTGCTAGAGACGGACGGGACCTGGGGGGCTACGAGCAGTACTTC

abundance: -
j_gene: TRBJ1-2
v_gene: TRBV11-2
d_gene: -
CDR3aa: CASSLNPLGGTGYTF
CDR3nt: TGTGCCAGCAGCCTTAACCCCCTGGGGGGTACAGGCTACACCTTC

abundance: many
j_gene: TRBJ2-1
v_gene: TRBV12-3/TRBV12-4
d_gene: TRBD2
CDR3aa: CASRPQGLAYNEQFF
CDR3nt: TGTGCCAGCAGACCTCAGGGACTAGCCTACAATGAGCAGTTCTTC